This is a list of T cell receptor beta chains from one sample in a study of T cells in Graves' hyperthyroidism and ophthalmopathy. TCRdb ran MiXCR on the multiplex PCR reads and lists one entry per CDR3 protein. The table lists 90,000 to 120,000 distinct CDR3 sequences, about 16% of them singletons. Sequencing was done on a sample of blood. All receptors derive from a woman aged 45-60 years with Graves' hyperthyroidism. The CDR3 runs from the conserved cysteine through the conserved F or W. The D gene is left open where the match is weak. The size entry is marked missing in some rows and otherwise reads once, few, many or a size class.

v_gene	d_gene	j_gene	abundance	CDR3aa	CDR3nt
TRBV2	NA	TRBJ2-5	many	CASSGGTAFGETQYF	TGTGCCAGCAGTGGCGGGACAGCGTTTGGGGAGACCCAGTACTTC
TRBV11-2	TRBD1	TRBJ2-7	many	CASSLNSGQPYEQYF	TGTGCCAGCAGCTTAAATTCGGGACAGCCCTACGAGCAGTACTTC
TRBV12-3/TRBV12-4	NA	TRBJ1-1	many	CASTKRGIDTEAFF	TGTGCCAGCACCAAAAGAGGAATAGATACTGAAGCTTTCTTT
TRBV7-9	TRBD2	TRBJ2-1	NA	CASSPSGLAVNEQFF	TGTGCCAGCAGCCCCTCGGGACTAGCGGTCAATGAGCAGTTCTTC
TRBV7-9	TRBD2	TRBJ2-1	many	CASSFSGRVGNEQFF	TGTGCCAGCAGCTTTAGCGGGAGGGTCGGCAATGAGCAGTTCTTC
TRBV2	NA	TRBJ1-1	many	CASSRITGDEPFF	TGTGCCAGCAGTCGGATTACGGGAGATGAGCCTTTCTTT
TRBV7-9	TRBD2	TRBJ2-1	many	CASSLVGGNNEQFF	TGTGCCAGCAGCTTAGTGGGGGGGAACAATGAGCAGTTCTTC
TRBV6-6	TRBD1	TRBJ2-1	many	CASSYPAGTGAPPSSYNEQFF	TGTGCCAGCAGTTACCCGGCCGGGACAGGCGCCCCCCCAAGCTCCTACAATGAGCAGTTCTTC
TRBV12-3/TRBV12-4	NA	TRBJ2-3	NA	CASSLAWTVDTQYF	TGTGCCAGCAGTTTAGCGTGGACAGTAGATACGCAGTATTTT
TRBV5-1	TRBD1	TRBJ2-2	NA	CASSHQPPGQGVGELFF	TGCGCCAGCAGCCACCAGCCCCCGGGACAGGGGGTCGGGGAGCTGTTTTTT
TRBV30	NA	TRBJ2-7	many	CAWSVTGLSYEQYF	TGTGCCTGGAGTGTAACTGGGCTCTCCTACGAGCAGTACTTC
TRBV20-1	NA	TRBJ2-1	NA	CSAMGRPTPRSYNGQFF	TGCAGTGCTATGGGGCGGCCAACACCAAGGTCCTACAATGGGCAGTTCTTC
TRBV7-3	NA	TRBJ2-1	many	CASSLTVYNEQFF	TGTGCCAGCAGCTTAACGGTGTACAATGAGCAGTTCTTC
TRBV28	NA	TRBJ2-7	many	CASSFKGRSYEQYF	TGTGCCAGCAGTTTTAAGGGGCGCTCCTACGAGCAGTACTTC
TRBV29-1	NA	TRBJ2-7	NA	CSVANPAGGLYEQYF	TGCAGCGTTGCAAACCCTGCAGGGGGACTCTACGAGCAGTACTTC
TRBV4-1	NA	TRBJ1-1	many	CASSLLPGLEAFF	TGCGCCAGCAGCCTCCTCCCGGGCCTTGAAGCTTTCTTT
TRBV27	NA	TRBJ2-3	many	CASSFGSSFAQYF	TGTGCCAGCAGTTTCGGGTCTAGCTTTGCGCAGTATTTT
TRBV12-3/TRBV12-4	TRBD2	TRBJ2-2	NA	CASSQTSGSTGELFF	TGTGCCAGCAGTCAGACTAGCGGGAGTACCGGGGAGCTGTTTTTT
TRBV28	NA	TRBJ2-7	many	CASSQGLGPAGAYEQYF	TGTGCCAGCAGCCAGGGGCTAGGGCCAGCAGGCGCCTACGAGCAGTACTTC
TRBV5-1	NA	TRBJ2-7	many	CASSFARHTTSSNEQYF	TGCGCCAGCAGCTTTGCCCGCCACACGACTAGTTCCAACGAGCAGTACTTC
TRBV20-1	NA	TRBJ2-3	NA	CSATRDPTLGTQYF	TGCAGTGCTACCCGGGATCCCACGTTGGGGACGCAGTATTTT
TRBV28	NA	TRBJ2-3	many	CASSFNSLTDTQYF	TGTGCCAGCAGTTTTAACAGCTTGACAGATACGCAGTATTTT
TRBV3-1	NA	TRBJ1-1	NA	CASSQVGLIMNTEAFF	TGTGCCAGCAGCCAAGTGGGACTTATAATGAACACTGAAGCTTTCTTT